This is a list of T cell receptor beta chains from one sample in a study of blood T cell repertoires in COVID-19. Here immunoSEQ multiplex PCR was the method, and the copy in TCRdb shows in-frame clones only, minus some. The sample records about 380,000 clones, more than 75% being singletons. The specimen sequenced was PBMCs or T cells enriched from blood (not recorded which). These receptors all stem from a woman aged 18 to 35 who had recovered from COVID-19. Each CDR3 is given with its conserved first and last residue. Each record gives: clone size, J gene, V gene, D gene, CDR3 protein, CDR3 DNA. D genes are given only for firm matches. Some rows mark clone size as missing; the rest say once, few, many or name a class of expanded clone.

abundance: .; j_gene: TRBJ2-1; v_gene: TRBV7-3; d_gene: TRBD2; CDR3aa: CASSFGLAVSYNEQFF; CDR3nt: TGTGCCAGCAGCTTCGGACTAGCGGTCTCCTACAATGAGCAGTTCTTC
abundance: .; j_gene: TRBJ2-5; v_gene: TRBV5-1; d_gene: .; CDR3aa: CASSFWGPYQETQYF; CDR3nt: TGCGCCAGCAGCTTTTGGGGGCCGTACCAAGAGACCCAGTACTTC
abundance: .; j_gene: TRBJ1-2; v_gene: TRBV7-8; d_gene: .; CDR3aa: CASSLAADYYGYTF; CDR3nt: TGTGCCAGCAGCTTAGCGGCGGACTACTATGGCTACACCTTC
abundance: .; j_gene: TRBJ1-1; v_gene: TRBV2; d_gene: .; CDR3aa: CASSDQDWQANTEAFF; CDR3nt: TGTGCCAGCAGTGATCAGGATTGGCAGGCGAACACTGAAGCTTTCTTT
abundance: .; j_gene: TRBJ1-1; v_gene: TRBV6-1; d_gene: .; CDR3aa: CASSESGPGTEAFF; CDR3nt: TGTGCCAGCAGTGAATCCGGGCCAGGGACTGAAGCTTTCTTT
abundance: .; j_gene: TRBJ1-3; v_gene: TRBV2; d_gene: TRBD1; CDR3aa: CASTRGSSGNTIYF; CDR3nt: TGTGCCAGCACCAGGGGGAGCTCTGGAAACACCATATATTTT
abundance: .; j_gene: TRBJ1-5; v_gene: TRBV6-1; d_gene: TRBD1; CDR3aa: CASSEGTGRYQPQHF; CDR3nt: TGTGCCAGCAGTGAAGGGACAGGGAGGTATCAGCCCCAGCATTTT
abundance: .; j_gene: TRBJ1-1; v_gene: TRBV14; d_gene: .; CDR3aa: CASSGQRLGTEAFF; CDR3nt: TGTGCCAGCAGCGGACAGCGATTGGGCACTGAAGCTTTCTTT
abundance: .; j_gene: TRBJ1-2; v_gene: TRBV6-1; d_gene: .; CDR3aa: CASSGALGRDGYTF; CDR3nt: TGTGCCAGCAGTGGAGCCCTGGGCAGGGATGGCTACACCTTC
abundance: .; j_gene: TRBJ1-2; v_gene: TRBV4-1; d_gene: TRBD1; CDR3aa: CASSRKGTGNYGYTF; CDR3nt: TGCGCCAGCAGCCGTAAAGGGACAGGGAACTATGGCTACACCTTC
abundance: .; j_gene: TRBJ1-4; v_gene: TRBV7-9; d_gene: TRBD1; CDR3aa: CASRGTVNEKLFF; CDR3nt: TGTGCCAGCAGGGGGACAGTTAATGAAAAACTGTTTTTT
abundance: .; j_gene: TRBJ2-2; v_gene: TRBV6-5; d_gene: TRBD2; CDR3aa: CASSKRETTGELFF; CDR3nt: TGTGCCAGCAGTAAGCGGGAAACCACCGGGGAGCTGTTTTTT
abundance: .; j_gene: TRBJ2-1; v_gene: TRBV29-1; d_gene: .; CDR3aa: CSVDNFSYNEQFF; CDR3nt: TGCAGCGTTGATAACTTCTCCTACAATGAGCAGTTCTTC
abundance: .; j_gene: TRBJ2-7; v_gene: TRBV18; d_gene: TRBD1; CDR3aa: CASSGTGLWGEQYF; CDR3nt: TGTGCCAGCTCCGGGACAGGGCTTTGGGGTGAGCAGTACTTC
abundance: .; j_gene: TRBJ2-5; v_gene: TRBV7-2; d_gene: .; CDR3aa: CASSFAGQETQYF; CDR3nt: TGTGCCAGCAGCTTTGCCGGGCAAGAGACCCAGTACTTC
abundance: .; j_gene: TRBJ1-2; v_gene: TRBV7-3; d_gene: TRBD1; CDR3aa: CASSFIRQGASYGYTF; CDR3nt: TGTGCCAGCAGCTTTATCAGACAGGGCGCTAGCTATGGCTACACCTTC
abundance: .; j_gene: TRBJ1-1; v_gene: TRBV11-1; d_gene: .; CDR3aa: CASSTMGGEAFF; CDR3nt: TGTGCCAGCTCGACTATGGGAGGCGAAGCTTTCTTT
abundance: .; j_gene: TRBJ2-1; v_gene: TRBV25-1; d_gene: .; CDR3aa: CASSGIGRGPYNEQFF; CDR3nt: TGTGCCAGCAGTGGGATAGGCAGGGGCCCTTACAATGAGCAGTTCTTC
abundance: .; j_gene: TRBJ1-1; v_gene: TRBV10-3; d_gene: .; CDR3aa: CAISESFSFGTAKTEAFF; CDR3nt: TGTGCCATCAGTGAGTCGTTTTCGTTTGGCACAGCAAAGACTGAAGCTTTCTTT
abundance: .; j_gene: TRBJ1-3; v_gene: TRBV4-2; d_gene: .; CDR3aa: CASSQGGSSGNTIYF; CDR3nt: TGTGCCAGCAGCCAGGGAGGTAGCTCTGGAAACACCATATATTTT
abundance: .; j_gene: TRBJ1-2; v_gene: TRBV25-1; d_gene: TRBD1; CDR3aa: CASKTGGENYGYTF; CDR3nt: TGTGCCAGCAAAACAGGGGGCGAGAACTATGGCTACACCTTC
abundance: .; j_gene: TRBJ2-7; v_gene: TRBV9; d_gene: .; CDR3aa: CASSALGQPSYEQYF; CDR3nt: TGTGCCAGCAGCGCGTTAGGACAGCCCTCCTACGAGCAGTACTTC
abundance: .; j_gene: TRBJ2-3; v_gene: TRBV7-2; d_gene: TRBD2; CDR3aa: CASSLVGTSGGFTDTQYF; CDR3nt: TGTGCCAGCAGCTTAGTTGGGACTAGCGGGGGGTTCACAGATACGCAGTATTTT
abundance: .; j_gene: TRBJ1-2; v_gene: TRBV7-2; d_gene: .; CDR3aa: CASRGADAGYTF; CDR3nt: TGTGCCAGCAGAGGGGCAGACGCCGGCTACACCTTC
abundance: .; j_gene: TRBJ1-1; v_gene: TRBV27; d_gene: .; CDR3aa: CASSLSAFGDTEAFF; CDR3nt: TGTGCCAGCAGTCTCTCGGCATTCGGGGACACTGAAGCTTTCTTT
abundance: .; j_gene: TRBJ2-2; v_gene: TRBV13; d_gene: .; CDR3aa: CASSLGLATGELFF; CDR3nt: TGTGCCAGCAGCTTAGGGCTAGCGACCGGGGAGCTGTTTTTT
abundance: few; j_gene: TRBJ1-1; v_gene: TRBV12-3/TRBV12-4; d_gene: .; CDR3aa: CASSSRRNTEAFF; CDR3nt: TGTGCCAGCAGTTCGCGGCGGAACACTGAAGCTTTCTTT
abundance: .; j_gene: TRBJ2-1; v_gene: TRBV24-1; d_gene: TRBD2; CDR3aa: CATSLTSAGEQFF; CDR3nt: TGTGCCACCAGTCTAACTAGCGCTGGTGAGCAGTTCTTC
abundance: .; j_gene: TRBJ1-5; v_gene: TRBV27; d_gene: .; CDR3aa: CASSGFDSNQPQHF; CDR3nt: TGTGCCAGCAGTGGCTTCGATAGCAATCAGCCCCAGCATTTT
abundance: .; j_gene: TRBJ2-7; v_gene: TRBV28; d_gene: .; CDR3aa: CASSFNILLTPDYEQYF; CDR3nt: TGTGCCAGCAGTTTTAATATCCTACTGACACCAGACTACGAGCAGTACTTC
abundance: .; j_gene: TRBJ1-1; v_gene: TRBV6-5; d_gene: .; CDR3aa: CASRYDRNTEAFF; CDR3nt: TGTGCCAGCAGATACGACAGGAACACTGAAGCTTTCTTT
abundance: few; j_gene: TRBJ2-1; v_gene: TRBV6-1; d_gene: .; CDR3aa: CASSEAAGASDEQFF; CDR3nt: TGTGCCAGCAGTGAGGCGGCGGGGGCGTCCGATGAGCAGTTCTTC
abundance: .; j_gene: TRBJ1-6; v_gene: TRBV6-5; d_gene: TRBD1; CDR3aa: CASSYSTGKALHF; CDR3nt: TGTGCCAGCAGTTACTCGACAGGGAAAGCCCTCCACTTT
abundance: .; j_gene: TRBJ1-5; v_gene: TRBV5-6; d_gene: .; CDR3aa: CASSLGGWNQPQHF; CDR3nt: TGTGCCAGCAGCTTGGGAGGCTGGAATCAGCCCCAGCATTTT
abundance: .; j_gene: TRBJ2-3; v_gene: TRBV19; d_gene: .; CDR3aa: CASSIWAADTQYF; CDR3nt: TGTGCCAGTAGTATTTGGGCAGCCGATACGCAGTATTTT
abundance: .; j_gene: TRBJ1-5; v_gene: TRBV18; d_gene: .; CDR3aa: CASSPLGGQNNQPQHF; CDR3nt: TGTGCCAGCTCGCCCTTGGGCGGACAGAACAATCAGCCCCAGCATTTT
abundance: .; j_gene: TRBJ2-7; v_gene: TRBV7-2; d_gene: TRBD2; CDR3aa: CASSSDGLEGYEQYF; CDR3nt: TGTGCCAGCAGCTCAGACGGACTAGAGGGCTACGAGCAGTACTTC
abundance: .; j_gene: TRBJ2-7; v_gene: TRBV18; d_gene: TRBD1; CDR3aa: CASSLDRAYEQYF; CDR3nt: TGTGCCAGCTCACTGGACAGGGCCTACGAGCAGTACTTC
abundance: .; j_gene: TRBJ2-4; v_gene: TRBV2; d_gene: .; CDR3aa: CASSFLAKNIQYF; CDR3nt: TGTGCCAGCAGTTTTCTAGCCAAAAACATTCAGTACTTC
abundance: .; j_gene: TRBJ1-2; v_gene: TRBV6-5; d_gene: TRBD1; CDR3aa: CASSTGGLYGYTF; CDR3nt: TGTGCCAGCAGTACAGGGGGCCTCTATGGCTACACCTTC
abundance: once; j_gene: TRBJ2-2; v_gene: TRBV6-1; d_gene: TRBD2; CDR3aa: CASSAGLAGGKAGELFF; CDR3nt: TGTGCCAGCAGTGCGGGACTAGCGGGGGGGAAAGCCGGGGAGCTGTTTTTT
abundance: .; j_gene: TRBJ1-6; v_gene: TRBV9; d_gene: TRBD1; CDR3aa: CASSGGQGENSPLHF; CDR3nt: TGTGCCAGCAGCGGGGGACAGGGTGAAAATTCACCCCTCCACTTT
abundance: .; j_gene: TRBJ1-2; v_gene: TRBV28; d_gene: .; CDR3aa: CASSLIPRKEAGGGYTF; CDR3nt: TGTGCCAGCAGTTTAATCCCCCGAAAGGAGGCCGGGGGAGGCTACACCTTC
abundance: .; j_gene: TRBJ1-6; v_gene: TRBV6-5; d_gene: .; CDR3aa: CASSRQVHNSPLHF; CDR3nt: TGTGCCAGCAGCCGACAGGTTCATAATTCACCCCTCCACTTT
abundance: once; j_gene: TRBJ2-5; v_gene: TRBV5-1; d_gene: TRBD2; CDR3aa: CASSGGGAGETQYF; CDR3nt: TGCGCCAGCAGCGGCGGGGGGGCCGGAGAGACCCAGTACTTC
abundance: .; j_gene: TRBJ1-3; v_gene: TRBV2; d_gene: .; CDR3aa: CATMRDRGNTIYF; CDR3nt: TGTGCCACCATGAGAGACAGGGGAAACACCATATATTTT
abundance: .; j_gene: TRBJ2-7; v_gene: TRBV7-2; d_gene: TRBD1; CDR3aa: CASSSSGTVSYEQYF; CDR3nt: TGTGCCAGCAGCTCGTCCGGGACAGTCTCCTACGAGCAGTACTTC
abundance: .; j_gene: TRBJ1-1; v_gene: TRBV19; d_gene: .; CDR3aa: CASKARENTEAFF; CDR3nt: TGTGCCAGTAAGGCCAGGGAGAACACTGAAGCTTTCTTT
abundance: .; j_gene: TRBJ2-3; v_gene: TRBV6-1; d_gene: .; CDR3aa: CASSEVESTQYF; CDR3nt: TGTGCCAGCAGTGAAGTCGAGAGTACGCAGTATTTT
abundance: .; j_gene: TRBJ1-2; v_gene: TRBV7-2; d_gene: .; CDR3aa: CASSLDGNPYGYTF; CDR3nt: TGTGCCAGCAGCTTAGATGGCAACCCCTATGGCTACACCTTC
abundance: .; j_gene: TRBJ1-4; v_gene: TRBV3-1/TRBV3-2; d_gene: .; CDR3aa: CASSQRGGEKLFF; CDR3nt: TGTGCCAGCAGCCAAAGGGGAGGTGAAAAACTGTTTTTT
abundance: .; j_gene: TRBJ1-6; v_gene: TRBV6-1; d_gene: TRBD1; CDR3aa: CASREATGAAVHSPLHF; CDR3nt: TGTGCCAGCAGAGAAGCCACAGGGGCGGCGGTTCATTCACCCCTCCACTTT